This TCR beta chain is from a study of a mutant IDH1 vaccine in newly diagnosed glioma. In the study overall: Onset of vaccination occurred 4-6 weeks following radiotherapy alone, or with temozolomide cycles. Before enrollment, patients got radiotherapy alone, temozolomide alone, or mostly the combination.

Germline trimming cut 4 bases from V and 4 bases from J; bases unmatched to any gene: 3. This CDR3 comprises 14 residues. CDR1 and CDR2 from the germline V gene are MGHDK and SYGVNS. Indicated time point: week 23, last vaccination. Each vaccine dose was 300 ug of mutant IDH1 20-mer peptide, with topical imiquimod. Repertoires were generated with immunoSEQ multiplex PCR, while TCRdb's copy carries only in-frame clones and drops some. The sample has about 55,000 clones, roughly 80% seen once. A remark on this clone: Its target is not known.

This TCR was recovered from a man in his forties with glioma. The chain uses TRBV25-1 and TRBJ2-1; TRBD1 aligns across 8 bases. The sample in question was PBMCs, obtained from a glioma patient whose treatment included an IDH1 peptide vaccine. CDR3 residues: CASSGRQGYNEQFF. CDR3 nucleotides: TGTGCCAGCAGTGGGAGACAGGGGTACAATGAGCAGTTCTTC.